The rows below give T cell receptor beta chains drawn from one sample of a study of T cells in Graves' hyperthyroidism and ophthalmopathy. TCRdb analysed the multiplex PCR reads with MiXCR anew, one entry per CDR3 protein. The sample carries 470,000 or so distinct CDR3 sequences, less than 25% recorded once. Sequencing input: blood. These receptors originate from a man aged 18 to 29 with Graves' hyperthyroidism. The CDR3 runs from the conserved cysteine through the conserved F or W. A D gene is named only where the DNA matches it firmly. Size is stated for part of the rows, as once, few or many counts, or as a class when the clone is expanded.

D: .
V: TRBV6-1
size: .
J: TRBJ1-1
DNA: TGTGCCAGCACCCCGTCCAGGGTATCCGCTTTCTTT
CDR3: CASTPSRVSAFF

D: .
V: TRBV6-1
size: .
J: TRBJ2-7
DNA: TGTGCCAGCAGTGAAGCGCGAAGGAGGTCCTACGAGCAGTACTTC
CDR3: CASSEARRRSYEQYF

D: TRBD2
V: TRBV27
size: many
J: TRBJ2-5
DNA: TGTGCCAGCAGTTCTCCGGGACTAGCGAGCCAAGAGACCCAGTACTTC
CDR3: CASSSPGLASQETQYF

D: .
V: TRBV6-2/TRBV6-3
size: many
J: TRBJ2-7
DNA: TGTGCCAGCAGTTACTCATTATTGTCGGGTCGAAGCGTGCCCTACGAGCAGTACTTC
CDR3: CASSYSLLSGRSVPYEQYF

D: .
V: TRBV20-1
size: .
J: TRBJ1-2
DNA: TGCAGTGCTAGAGATCGATGGGGGATCCAAAACCGTAACTATGGCTACACCTTC
CDR3: CSARDRWGIQNRNYGYTF

D: .
V: TRBV6-1
size: .
J: TRBJ1-1
DNA: TGTGCCAGCAGCGAACCGGCGAACACTGAAGCTTTCTTT
CDR3: CASSEPANTEAFF

D: .
V: TRBV29-1
size: few
J: TRBJ2-2
DNA: TGCAGCGTGATCACTACACCCGGGGAGCTGTTTTTT
CDR3: CSVITTPGELFF

D: .
V: TRBV28
size: many
J: TRBJ2-6
DNA: TGTGCCAGCAGTTTAGACCCTGGGGCCAACGTCCTGACTTTC
CDR3: CASSLDPGANVLTF

D: .
V: TRBV6-2/TRBV6-3
size: few
J: TRBJ1-2
DNA: TGTGCCAGCAGTTACGTCGGCGGGCTTGGGGTACCGCTTAAGGGCTACACCTTC
CDR3: CASSYVGGLGVPLKGYTF

D: TRBD1
V: TRBV20-1
size: few
J: TRBJ2-7
DNA: TGCAGTGCTAGCCCTCCCGACAGGGTGGGCTACGAGCAGTACTTC
CDR3: CSASPPDRVGYEQYF

D: .
V: TRBV24-1
size: many
J: TRBJ1-5
DNA: TGTGCCACCAGTGGGTCCCCCTATAGCAATCAGCCCCAGCATTTT
CDR3: CATSGSPYSNQPQHF

D: .
V: TRBV11-2
size: few
J: TRBJ1-1
DNA: TGTGCCAGCAGCTTATCCGGACAAATCACTGAAGCTTTCTTT
CDR3: CASSLSGQITEAFF

D: .
V: TRBV2
size: .
J: TRBJ1-4
DNA: TGTGCCAGCAGGGTGGAGGAGGCTAATGAAAAACCGTTTTTT
CDR3: CASRVEEANEKPFF

D: .
V: TRBV28
size: few
J: TRBJ1-2
DNA: TGTGCCAGCAGCCAACAGGTCTATGGCTACACCTTC
CDR3: CASSQQVYGYTF

D: .
V: TRBV15
size: many
J: TRBJ1-1
DNA: TGTGCCACCAGCAGAGAACAGGGCCCAGCCACTGAAGCTTTCTTT
CDR3: CATSREQGPATEAFF

D: .
V: TRBV12-5
size: .
J: TRBJ2-2
DNA: TGTGCTAGTGGTTTGGTACGTGGGGGCAACACCGGGGAGCTGTTTTTT
CDR3: CASGLVRGGNTGELFF

D: TRBD2
V: TRBV5-1
size: many
J: TRBJ2-5
DNA: TGCGCCAGCAGCCTGACGTGGGGGGGGCAAGAGACCCAGTACTTC
CDR3: CASSLTWGGQETQYF

D: TRBD2
V: TRBV12-3/TRBV12-4
size: many
J: TRBJ2-7
DNA: TGTGCCAGCAGGGCCGAGGGTAGCGGGAGGTCCTACGAGCAGTACTTC
CDR3: CASRAEGSGRSYEQYF